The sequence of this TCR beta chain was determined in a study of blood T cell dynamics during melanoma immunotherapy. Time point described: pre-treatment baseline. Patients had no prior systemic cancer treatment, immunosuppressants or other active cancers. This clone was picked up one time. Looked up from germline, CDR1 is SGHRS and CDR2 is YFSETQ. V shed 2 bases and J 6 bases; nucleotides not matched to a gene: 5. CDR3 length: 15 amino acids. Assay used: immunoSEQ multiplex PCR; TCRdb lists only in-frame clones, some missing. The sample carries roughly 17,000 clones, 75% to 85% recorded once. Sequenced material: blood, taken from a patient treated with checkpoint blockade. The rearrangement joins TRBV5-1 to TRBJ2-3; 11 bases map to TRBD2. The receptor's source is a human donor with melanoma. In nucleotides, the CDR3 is TGCGCCAGCAGCTTTAGCGGGAGGGCCAAGGATACGCAGTATTTT. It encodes CASSFSGRAKDTQYF.